These T cell receptor beta chains were read from a single sample in a study of beta chain features in type 1 diabetes. Repertoires were generated with immunoSEQ multiplex PCR, while TCRdb's copy carries only in-frame clones and drops some. The sample carries under 300,000 clones, over 20% recorded once. The sample taken for sequencing was naive CD4+ T cells from blood. The receptors originated from a woman in her forties with type 1 diabetes. Each CDR3 is given with its conserved first and last residue. D genes are given only for firm matches. The size entry is marked missing in some rows and otherwise reads once, few, many or a size class.

V gene: TRBV6-5
D gene: TRBD2
J gene: TRBJ2-7
clone size: -
CDR3 DNA: TGTGCCAGCAGTTATACTAGCCTAGCGGGGAGCGAGCAGTACTTC
CDR3 protein: CASSYTSLAGSEQYF

V gene: TRBV5-1
D gene: -
J gene: TRBJ1-4
clone size: few
CDR3 DNA: TGCGCCAGCAGCTTGGGACAGAATAATGAAAAACTGTTTTTT
CDR3 protein: CASSLGQNNEKLFF

V gene: TRBV9
D gene: -
J gene: TRBJ2-3
clone size: few
CDR3 DNA: TGTGCCAGCAGCGGAACTTCAGGGGTGTGGACAGATACGCAGTATTTT
CDR3 protein: CASSGTSGVWTDTQYF

V gene: TRBV9
D gene: TRBD1
J gene: TRBJ2-5
clone size: -
CDR3 DNA: TGTGCCAGCAGCCCCCGGACAGGCGAAGAGACCCAGTACTTC
CDR3 protein: CASSPRTGEETQYF

V gene: TRBV28
D gene: -
J gene: TRBJ1-2
clone size: -
CDR3 DNA: TGTGCCACCTTAGCCCCAGGGTTAACGAACTATGGCTACACCTTC
CDR3 protein: CATLAPGLTNYGYTF

V gene: TRBV29-1
D gene: -
J gene: TRBJ2-1
clone size: -
CDR3 DNA: TGCAGCGTTGATTCATGGGCGAATGAGCAGTTCTTC
CDR3 protein: CSVDSWANEQFF

V gene: TRBV19
D gene: TRBD2
J gene: TRBJ2-1
clone size: -
CDR3 DNA: TGTGCCAGTAGTACGGGGACTAGCGGGAGAGTATACGGTAATGAGCAGTTCTTC
CDR3 protein: CASSTGTSGRVYGNEQFF

V gene: TRBV28
D gene: TRBD1
J gene: TRBJ2-4
clone size: few
CDR3 DNA: TGTGCCAGCAGGCAACCGGGACAGGGTAAAAACATTCAGTACTTC
CDR3 protein: CASRQPGQGKNIQYF

V gene: TRBV14
D gene: TRBD2
J gene: TRBJ2-5
clone size: -
CDR3 DNA: TGTGCCAGCATTGGACTAGCTCAGACGGCCCAGTACTTC
CDR3 protein: CASIGLAQTAQYF

V gene: TRBV6-5
D gene: -
J gene: TRBJ2-1
clone size: -
CDR3 DNA: TGTGCCAGCAGTAACACCGCAGGCCTTTACAATGAGCAGTTCTTC
CDR3 protein: CASSNTAGLYNEQFF

V gene: TRBV7-9
D gene: -
J gene: TRBJ1-2
clone size: -
CDR3 DNA: TGTGCCAGCAGCCCGGACGAGGGCTATGGCTACACCTTC
CDR3 protein: CASSPDEGYGYTF

V gene: TRBV18
D gene: -
J gene: TRBJ2-7
clone size: -
CDR3 DNA: TGTGCCAGCTCACCGGGGCCAGAGTACGAGCAGTACTTC
CDR3 protein: CASSPGPEYEQYF

V gene: TRBV15
D gene: TRBD1
J gene: TRBJ2-7
clone size: -
CDR3 DNA: TGTGCCACCAGCAGAGAGGGACAGACGAACTCCTACGAGCAGTACTTC
CDR3 protein: CATSREGQTNSYEQYF

V gene: TRBV5-1
D gene: TRBD1
J gene: TRBJ2-3
clone size: few
CDR3 DNA: TGCGCCAGCAGCGTAACAGGGGAAACAGATACGCAGTATTTT
CDR3 protein: CASSVTGETDTQYF

V gene: TRBV25-1
D gene: -
J gene: TRBJ1-1
clone size: few
CDR3 DNA: TGTGCCAGCAGTCTGGGGCCCATCGGGCTGAACACTGAAGCTTTCTTT
CDR3 protein: CASSLGPIGLNTEAFF

V gene: TRBV29-1
D gene: TRBD1
J gene: TRBJ2-5
clone size: few
CDR3 DNA: TGCAGCGTTGATACGACAGGGATCCGGGAGACCCAGTACTTC
CDR3 protein: CSVDTTGIRETQYF

V gene: TRBV4-2
D gene: -
J gene: TRBJ1-2
clone size: -
CDR3 DNA: TGTGCCAGCAGCCAAGAGTGGGCGGAGGCGGCCTATGGCTACACCTTC
CDR3 protein: CASSQEWAEAAYGYTF

V gene: TRBV2
D gene: -
J gene: TRBJ2-7
clone size: few
CDR3 DNA: TGTGCCAGCAGTGAGCGGGCAGGGGCTAACGAGCAGTACTTC
CDR3 protein: CASSERAGANEQYF

V gene: TRBV29-1
D gene: TRBD1
J gene: TRBJ1-1
clone size: few
CDR3 DNA: TGCAGCGTAGACAGGGGAAACACTGAAGCTTTCTTT
CDR3 protein: CSVDRGNTEAFF

V gene: TRBV5-4
D gene: TRBD2
J gene: TRBJ2-1
clone size: -
CDR3 DNA: TGTGCCAGCAGCTTTAAAACTAGCGGGGCTTACAATGAGCAGTTCTTC
CDR3 protein: CASSFKTSGAYNEQFF

V gene: TRBV28
D gene: -
J gene: TRBJ1-2
clone size: few
CDR3 DNA: TGTGCCAGCAGTTCCAGGGGTGGCTACACCTTC
CDR3 protein: CASSSRGGYTF

V gene: TRBV7-9
D gene: TRBD1
J gene: TRBJ2-7
clone size: -
CDR3 DNA: TGTGCCAGCAGCTTCGGACAGGGCTACTACGAGCAGTACTTC
CDR3 protein: CASSFGQGYYEQYF

V gene: TRBV6-5
D gene: TRBD1
J gene: TRBJ2-1
clone size: few
CDR3 DNA: TGTGCCAGCAGCCGCCGGGACAGGGGGCAGAATGAGCAGTTCTTC
CDR3 protein: CASSRRDRGQNEQFF

V gene: TRBV6-5
D gene: -
J gene: TRBJ1-1
clone size: -
CDR3 DNA: TGTGCCAGCAGTTACGACTCTTCGGTGAACACTGAAGCTTTCTTT
CDR3 protein: CASSYDSSVNTEAFF

V gene: TRBV5-6
D gene: -
J gene: TRBJ2-5
clone size: few
CDR3 DNA: TGTGCCAGCAGCTTGCAAGCGGAAGAGACCCAGTACTTC
CDR3 protein: CASSLQAEETQYF

V gene: TRBV5-6
D gene: -
J gene: TRBJ2-3
clone size: -
CDR3 DNA: TGTGCCAGCAGCTGGGACAGCGGGTCCCCCGTAGATACGCAGTATTTT
CDR3 protein: CASSWDSGSPVDTQYF

V gene: TRBV4-3
D gene: TRBD2
J gene: TRBJ2-1
clone size: few
CDR3 DNA: TGCGCCAGCAGCCAAGGCCGGGGGGGAAATGAGCAGTTCTTC
CDR3 protein: CASSQGRGGNEQFF